This T cell receptor beta chain is drawn from a study of blood T cell repertoires in COVID-19. Study in general: The origin of the acute and convalescent COVID-19 samples was the United States, Italy and Spain.

Methods used by the authors: Estimation of nucleated cell counts relied on the amplification of reference gene primers. Libraries were prepared by immunoSEQ multiplex PCR; TCRdb keeps only in-frame clonotypes and omits some of them. V and J calls and clone size come straight from that table; D and trimming were deduced from the DNA. Of some 260,000 clones in the sample, roughly 87% are singletons; the top ten hold approximately 0.8%. The junction had 14 bases not matched to a gene; V was cut back by 2 bases and J by 8 bases. This CDR3 is 16 amino acids long. The V gene's germline CDR1 is LNHNV and CDR2 YYDKDF (reference sequence).

The rearrangement links TRBV15 to TRBJ1-2, with 7 bases lining up with TRBD1. Specimen: peripheral blood. This TCR was recovered from a woman aged 25 to 45 with acute or convalescent COVID-19. CDR3 protein: CATSRNKNRGARGYTF. For the CDR3, the DNA is TGTGCCACCAGCAGAAATAAAAACAGGGGTGCGCGGGGCTACACCTTC.